A single TCR beta chain is shown here with its context. Its antigen is still unknown. No qualities accompany the bases; no much larger clone lies one base away. Libraries were made using the immunoSEQ multiplex PCR assay. In most patients, genomic DNA was isolated using the Qiagen DNeasy Blood and Tissue Kit and sent frozen to Adaptive Biotechnologies for TCR sequencing. For most patients, high-throughput TCR-beta CDR3 sequencing of genomic DNA was performed by Adaptive Biotechnologies. The paper's processing steps were these. Adaptive's ImmunoSEQ software supplied the TCR sequencing data for approximately 18 patients, while MiXCR and VDJtools were used to process a few other patients. To correct CD4 versus CD8 sorting errors, any sequence found in both subsets at a frequency ratio below 5:1 was removed. Because the origin of CDR3 nucleotide sequences shared between donor and recipient could not be assigned, those sequences were removed. At least 2-fold expansion over unstimulated cells and a minimum CFSE-low frequency of 0.002% (template counts) or 0.001% (read counts) were required for clones to be classified as alloreactive. Clones were considered mappable if detected in sequenced pre-transplant spleen, lymph node, or MLR CFSE-low populations of the donor or recipient. Cumulative frequency of alloreactive clones was calculated as a percentage of all sequences weighted by copy number. TCRdb provides this immuneACCESS table in a form limited to in-frame rearrangements. Some clones are lacking; in checked studies, under half of them reflect an unresolved V gene, and why the rest are absent is not known. V, J and clone size are those of that table, while D and trimming were read from the DNA. A total of some 50,000 clones appear in this sample, roughly 80% of them only once. The biggest ten clones account for around 0.5% of the sample.

This specimen's time point label, per the study, means: cells obtained before transplantation from donor or recipient. CD3+CD4+ and CD3+CD8+ populations were FACS-sorted from unstimulated pre-transplant donor and recipient cells taken from spleen or lymph nodes. The CDR3 goes from the cysteine to the phenylalanine over 14 residues. CDR3 DNA is the only sequence kept; it has 42 bases, read in frame from the first base. CDR1 and CDR2 are drawn from the germline V gene: SGHTA, FQGNSA. At the junction V is shortened by 5 bases and J by 0 bases; bases outside the gene matches: 3. The sample belongs to a study of graft-versus-host responses after intestinal transplantation (dated by TCRdb to about 2021). In the study overall: Recipients received multivisceral, liver-intestinal, or isolated intestinal transplants. Every recipient was given anti-thymocyte globulin induction, then maintenance tacrolimus and steroids for 3 to 4 years. Rather than being sequenced by the commercial service, samples from a few later patients were sequenced in-house on an Illumina MiSeq and processed with MiXCR. After intestinal transplantation, graft-versus-host and host-versus-graft alloreactive T cell clones in the graft, circulation and bone marrow were tracked using bulk TCR-beta CDR3 sequencing. A cohort of roughly 25 intestinal transplant recipients, including one retransplant, was enrolled, and a few patients lacking pretransplant specimens were excluded. Donor T cell macrochimerism was defined as a peak of at least 4% donor T cells among recipient peripheral blood mononuclear cells. To identify alloreactive clones, pre-transplant mixed lymphocyte reaction products were sequenced and then compared with unstimulated pre-transplant donor and recipient T cells.

Broad study findings and their caveats: Peak levels of circulating GvH clones were associated with declines in HvG clones early after transplant. GvH clones turned up in recipient bone marrow, with some appearing earlier in ileal mucosa or blood, a pattern consistent with an intestinal mucosal origin. In the allografts of patients with donor T cell macrochimerism, GvH to HvG T cell clonal ratios were high. Conclusions were limited by the relatively low number and heterogeneity of intestinal transplant patients.

Rearrangement joined TRBV7-2 to TRBJ1-1; TRBD1 lines up with 7 middle nucleotides. This specimen consisted of unstimulated CD4+ T cells sorted from spleen or lymph node cells, obtained before transplant. This clonotype originated in a human donor who was the organ donor for an intestinal transplant. DNA sequence: TGTGCCAGCAGCCCCGGGACAGTGAACACTGAAGCTTTCTTT. It translates as CASSPGTVNTEAFF.